This is a list of T cell receptor beta chains from one sample in a study of CD8 T cells in Susac syndrome. TCRdb passed the immunoSEQ multiplex PCR reads through MiXCR, listing each CDR3 protein once. The table includes about 120,000 distinct CDR3 sequences, around 94% detected once. What was sequenced was CD8+ T cells from PBMCs. The receptors stem from a human donor with Susac syndrome. The CDR3 runs from the conserved cysteine through the conserved F or W. The order of the fields is clone size, V gene, J gene, D gene, CDR3 DNA, CDR3 protein. A D gene is named only where the DNA matches it firmly. Size tells how often a clone was seen (once, few, many) or the class of an expanded clone, and some rows leave it out.

clone size: -; V gene: TRBV7-7; J gene: TRBJ2-1; D gene: TRBD2; CDR3 DNA: TGTGCTAGCAGCTTAGGCGGGAGGGAGGATGAGCAGTTCTTC; CDR3 protein: CASSLGGREDEQFF
clone size: few; V gene: TRBV9; J gene: TRBJ2-3; D gene: -; CDR3 DNA: TGTGCCAGCTCCCCAGGGGGGAGCACAGATACGCAGTATTTT; CDR3 protein: CASSPGGSTDTQYF
clone size: -; V gene: TRBV6-4; J gene: TRBJ2-2; D gene: TRBD1; CDR3 DNA: TGTGCCAGCAGTGACTCGAGGGACAGGGGTGACACCGGGGAGCTGTTTTTT; CDR3 protein: CASSDSRDRGDTGELFF
clone size: -; V gene: TRBV27; J gene: TRBJ2-5; D gene: -; CDR3 DNA: TGTGCCAGCAGTTCGACCGGGGGGCGACAAGAGACCCAGTACTTC; CDR3 protein: CASSSTGGRQETQYF
clone size: -; V gene: TRBV5-1; J gene: TRBJ2-7; D gene: -; CDR3 DNA: TGCGCCAGCAGCTTGGCATGGCGGAGCCCCCCGTACGAGCAGTACTTC; CDR3 protein: CASSLAWRSPPYEQYF
clone size: -; V gene: TRBV29-1; J gene: TRBJ1-2; D gene: TRBD1; CDR3 DNA: TGCAGCGTACTTGGGGATGTGACAGGGGCGGGTAATGGCTACACCTTC; CDR3 protein: CSVLGDVTGAGNGYTF
clone size: few; V gene: TRBV4-1; J gene: TRBJ2-7; D gene: -; CDR3 DNA: TGCGCCAGCAGCATATCAGACACCTACGAGCAGTACTTC; CDR3 protein: CASSISDTYEQYF
clone size: -; V gene: TRBV7-9; J gene: TRBJ2-7; D gene: -; CDR3 DNA: TGTGCCAGCAGCGCCAGTAGGGCGGCGCTGGACGAGCAGTACTTC; CDR3 protein: CASSASRAALDEQYF
clone size: -; V gene: TRBV6-4; J gene: TRBJ2-1; D gene: -; CDR3 DNA: TGTGCCAGCAGTGACTCCGGCACATCGGGTTACAATGAGCAGTTCTTC; CDR3 protein: CASSDSGTSGYNEQFF
clone size: -; V gene: TRBV5-1; J gene: TRBJ1-6; D gene: TRBD1; CDR3 DNA: TGCGCCAGCAGCTGGACAGGTGATAATTCACCCCTCCACTTT; CDR3 protein: CASSWTGDNSPLHF
clone size: -; V gene: TRBV13; J gene: TRBJ2-7; D gene: -; CDR3 DNA: TGTGCCAGCAGCGCCGTTGCGAGCTCCTACGAGCAGTACTTC; CDR3 protein: CASSAVASSYEQYF
clone size: once; V gene: TRBV5-4; J gene: TRBJ2-7; D gene: TRBD1; CDR3 DNA: TGTGCCAGCAGCTTGGTGTGGGACAGGGGATCCTACGAGCAGTACTTC; CDR3 protein: CASSLVWDRGSYEQYF
clone size: -; V gene: TRBV9; J gene: TRBJ2-7; D gene: -; CDR3 DNA: TGTGCCAGCAGCGTAGTAGTCTCAGGCTGGCATCCCCCCTACGAGCAGTACTTC; CDR3 protein: CASSVVVSGWHPPYEQYF
clone size: -; V gene: TRBV4-1; J gene: TRBJ2-3; D gene: -; CDR3 DNA: TGCGCCAGCAGCCAAGAATGGTCCCTCAACGCGCAGTATTTT; CDR3 protein: CASSQEWSLNAQYF
clone size: -; V gene: TRBV6-2/TRBV6-3; J gene: TRBJ1-5; D gene: -; CDR3 DNA: TGTGCCAGCAGACCGCGTTCTGTTGCGGGAGATCAGCCCCAGCATTTT; CDR3 protein: CASRPRSVAGDQPQHF
clone size: -; V gene: TRBV20-1; J gene: TRBJ2-5; D gene: TRBD2; CDR3 DNA: TGCAGTGCTAGAGCCGAGGTGGTAGCGGGAGGGCCTTCGGAGACCCAGTACTTC; CDR3 protein: CSARAEVVAGGPSETQYF
clone size: -; V gene: TRBV4-2; J gene: TRBJ2-1; D gene: TRBD2; CDR3 DNA: TGTGCCAGCAGCCGCCGACTAGCGGGGGCAAGCTCCTACAATGAGCAGTTCTTC; CDR3 protein: CASSRRLAGASSYNEQFF
clone size: few; V gene: TRBV6-1; J gene: TRBJ2-5; D gene: -; CDR3 DNA: TGTGCCAGCAGTTCATGGCCGCAAGCGGAGCCCCAGTACTTC; CDR3 protein: CASSSWPQAEPQYF
clone size: -; V gene: TRBV7-9; J gene: TRBJ2-1; D gene: TRBD2; CDR3 DNA: TGTGCCAGCAGCTTAGGGGAGCGGGAGAGGGAGCAGTTCTTC; CDR3 protein: CASSLGEREREQFF
clone size: -; V gene: TRBV6-1; J gene: TRBJ2-5; D gene: -; CDR3 DNA: TGTGCCAGCAGTGAGGGCCGTCCGGGAGCGAGGGAGACCCAGTACTTC; CDR3 protein: CASSEGRPGARETQYF
clone size: -; V gene: TRBV14; J gene: TRBJ1-2; D gene: -; CDR3 DNA: TGTGCCAGCAGCCAAGGGCAATCACCTGGCTACACCTTC; CDR3 protein: CASSQGQSPGYTF
clone size: few; V gene: TRBV5-6; J gene: TRBJ2-5; D gene: -; CDR3 DNA: TGTGCCAGCAGCTTGGGGGCCCAAGAGACCCAGTACTTC; CDR3 protein: CASSLGAQETQYF
clone size: -; V gene: TRBV9; J gene: TRBJ2-1; D gene: TRBD2; CDR3 DNA: TGTGCCAGCAGCGAACCGCTGACTAGCGGCTCCTCGGCAACTGAGCAGTTCTTC; CDR3 protein: CASSEPLTSGSSATEQFF
clone size: -; V gene: TRBV6-5; J gene: TRBJ1-5; D gene: -; CDR3 DNA: TGTGCCAGCAGGGATTCGACAGGCCTTAATCAGCCCCAGCATTTT; CDR3 protein: CASRDSTGLNQPQHF
clone size: -; V gene: TRBV15; J gene: TRBJ2-3; D gene: -; CDR3 DNA: TGTGCCACCAGCAGACGAGTTAGGGGGGGCGCAGATACGCAGTATTTT; CDR3 protein: CATSRRVRGGADTQYF
clone size: once; V gene: TRBV4-3; J gene: TRBJ2-2; D gene: -; CDR3 DNA: TGCGCCAGCAGCACTCAAAGCCGACACGGAAACACCGGGGAGCTGTTTTTT; CDR3 protein: CASSTQSRHGNTGELFF
clone size: -; V gene: TRBV4-1; J gene: TRBJ1-2; D gene: TRBD1; CDR3 DNA: TGCGCCAGCAGCCAAGATGACAGGGGCTTCTATGGCTACACCTTC; CDR3 protein: CASSQDDRGFYGYTF
clone size: few; V gene: TRBV6-6; J gene: TRBJ2-7; D gene: TRBD1; CDR3 DNA: TGTGCCAGCAGTGCCGGGACAGGAGCTTACGAGCAGTACTTC; CDR3 protein: CASSAGTGAYEQYF
clone size: -; V gene: TRBV5-1; J gene: TRBJ1-2; D gene: -; CDR3 DNA: TGCGCCAGCAGCTTGAGCGGGGATGATGGCTACACCTTC; CDR3 protein: CASSLSGDDGYTF
clone size: -; V gene: TRBV29-1; J gene: TRBJ2-7; D gene: TRBD2; CDR3 DNA: TGCAGCGTACCGAATAGCGGGTTTCCCTACGAGCAGTACTTC; CDR3 protein: CSVPNSGFPYEQYF
clone size: -; V gene: TRBV2; J gene: TRBJ2-2; D gene: -; CDR3 DNA: TGTGCCAGCAGCGGCATAGGCGGGGAGCTGTTTTTT; CDR3 protein: CASSGIGGELFF
clone size: -; V gene: TRBV7-9; J gene: TRBJ1-1; D gene: -; CDR3 DNA: TGTGCCAGCAGCTCGACGGACACTGAAGCTTTCTTT; CDR3 protein: CASSSTDTEAFF
clone size: -; V gene: TRBV6-6; J gene: TRBJ2-1; D gene: -; CDR3 DNA: TGTGCCAGCAGTCGGCCAGACGAGAGCAATGAGCAGTTCTTC; CDR3 protein: CASSRPDESNEQFF
clone size: -; V gene: TRBV6-6; J gene: TRBJ1-2; D gene: -; CDR3 DNA: TGTGCCAGCAGTTACTCGTCATCAGACGCAGGCTATGGCTACACCTTC; CDR3 protein: CASSYSSSDAGYGYTF
clone size: -; V gene: TRBV19; J gene: TRBJ2-3; D gene: -; CDR3 DNA: TGTGCCAGTAGTTCCCCGGCGGAGATGGCTAGCACAGATACGCAGTATTTT; CDR3 protein: CASSSPAEMASTDTQYF
clone size: -; V gene: TRBV7-6; J gene: TRBJ2-3; D gene: -; CDR3 DNA: TGTGCCAGCAGTGGATTGGGGGCCAGCACAGATACGCAGTATTTT; CDR3 protein: CASSGLGASTDTQYF
clone size: -; V gene: TRBV3-1; J gene: TRBJ2-1; D gene: -; CDR3 DNA: TGTGCCAGCAGGCGTGCCCGGGACAACTACAATGAGCAGTTCTTC; CDR3 protein: CASRRARDNYNEQFF